This record covers a single T cell receptor beta chain. Profiled with immunoSEQ multiplex PCR; TCRdb holds only in-frame clones, not every one. This table has some 200,000 clones, about four fifths appearing once. The CDR3 runs to 15 residues. V shed 0 bases and J shed 7 bases, with 13 bases lying between them. Germline V gives CDR1 LGHDT, CDR2 YNNKEL (reference sequence). This sample is part of a study of blood T cell repertoires in COVID-19. At the level of the study: The United States, Italy and Spain provided the acute and convalescent COVID-19 samples.

The source of this sequence is a woman in her thirties or forties with acute or convalescent COVID-19. The gene calls are TRBV3-1 (or the pseudogene TRBV3-2) and TRBJ1-3; D gene ambiguous. Specimen: peripheral blood. The CDR3 DNA reads as TGTGCCAGCAGCCAAGAGTCTAGAGGGCCCAACACCATATATTTT. This translates into CASSQESRGPNTIYF.